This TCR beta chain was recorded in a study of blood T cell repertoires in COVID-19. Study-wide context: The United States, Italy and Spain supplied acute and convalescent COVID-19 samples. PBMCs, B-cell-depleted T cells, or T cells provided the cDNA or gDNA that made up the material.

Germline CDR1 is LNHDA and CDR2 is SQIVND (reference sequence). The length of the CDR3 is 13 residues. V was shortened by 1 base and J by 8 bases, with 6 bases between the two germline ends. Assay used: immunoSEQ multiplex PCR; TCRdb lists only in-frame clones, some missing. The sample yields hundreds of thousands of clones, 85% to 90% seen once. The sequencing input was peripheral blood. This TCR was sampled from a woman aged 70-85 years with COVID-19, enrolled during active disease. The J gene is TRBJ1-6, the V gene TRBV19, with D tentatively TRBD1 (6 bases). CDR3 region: CASSIAGDSPLHF. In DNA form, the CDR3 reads TGTGCCAGTAGTATAGCAGGGGATTCACCCCTCCACTTT.